The present TCR beta chain was sequenced within a study of blood T cell repertoires in COVID-19. Overall study context: Whether acute or convalescent, the COVID-19 samples came from the United States, Italy and Spain.

Germline-derived CDR1 and CDR2 are SGHVS and FQNEAQ. V shed 1 base and J 3 bases; nucleotides not matched to a gene: 6. The CDR3 is made up of 17 amino acids. In the source study's methods: Researchers report that nucleated cell counts were estimated from reference gene primer amplification. TCRdb's table, derived via immunoSEQ multiplex PCR, lists solely in-frame clones and lacks some. V and J calls and clone size follow that table, whereas D and trimming were derived from the DNA. The table has tens of thousands of clones, around 91% seen once. The chain carries TRBV7-8 and TRBJ2-2; TRBD2 aligns across 9 bases. Sequenced input: peripheral blood. This clonotype originated in a woman aged 60-75 years with COVID-19, enrolled during active disease. CDR3 coding DNA: TGTGCCAGCAGCTTAGGCCGGACTAGCGATGACACCGGGGAGCTGTTTTTT. Translation: CASSLGRTSDDTGELFF.